These 9 T cell receptor beta chains came from one sample sequenced in a study of T cell responses to AZD1222 COVID-19 vaccine. The data were produced by immunoSEQ multiplex PCR, yet TCRdb's version contains in-frame clones alone and is incomplete. Of some 83,000 clones listed, more than 75% are singletons. The specimen was peripheral blood, collected on day 0 of AZD1222 vaccination. These receptors were obtained from an adult in good health.

The chain recombines TRBV3-1 (or the pseudogene TRBV3-2) with TRBJ2-1; no clear D gene. This CDR3 region has 12 residues. The germline CDR1 and CDR2 sequences are LGHDT and YNNKEL (reference sequence). CDR3 amino acids: CASRHEEHEQFF. Here the CDR3 DNA reads TGTGCTTCTCGGCATGAGGAACATGAGCAGTTCTTC.

The chain recombines TRBV4-2 with TRBJ2-5; D not certain. Trimming left V 4 bases short and J 3 bases short, with 12 bases between. The CDR3 contains 14 residues. Germline V gives CDR1 LGHNA, CDR2 YNFKEQ. The CDR3: CASSLGHTEETQYF. CDR3 sequence (DNA): TGTGCCAGCAGCCTAGGGCATACAGAAGAGACCCAGTACTTC.

This chain connects TRBV30 to TRBJ1-6, with a tentative D call TRBD1 (5 bases). Per germline, CDR1 GTSNPN and CDR2 SVGIG (reference sequence). This CDR3 has 14 residues. V shed 3 bases and J shed 8 bases, with 14 bases lying between them. For the CDR3, the DNA is TGTGCCTGGAGCGGGGACCCCGGTGATTCACCCCTCCACTTT. This sequence encodes CAWSGDPGDSPLHF.

This clone was seen a few times. V is TRBV5-1 and J is TRBJ2-7; D might be TRBD2 (6 bases). The germline CDR1 and CDR2 sequences are SGHRS and YFSETQ. Between the trimmed V and J ends, which lost 0 bases and 0 bases, there was a span of 7 bases. This CDR3 spans 14 amino acids. Here the CDR3 reads CASSLGRGSYEQYF. CDR3 coding DNA: TGCGCCAGCAGCTTGGGGCGGGGCTCCTACGAGCAGTACTTC.

This CDR3 reads CASRYNWAGNLGDTQYF. The CDR3 DNA reads as TGTGCCAGCAGATACAATTGGGCGGGAAACCTCGGAGATACCCAGTACTTC. The chain joins TRBV11-2 to TRBJ2-5; weak D call: TRBD2 (6 bases). The germline V and J ends were trimmed by 6 bases and 8 bases, with 28 bases remaining between them. This CDR3 has 17 amino acids. Germline lookup yields CDR1 SGHAT and CDR2 FQNNGV.

The V call is TRBV9, the J call TRBJ1-3; no reliable D call. The CDR3 sequence is 13 residues long. Trimming removed 4 bases from V and 0 bases from J, with 5 bases in between. Germline assignment: CDR1 SGDLS and CDR2 YYNGEE. CDR3 nucleotide sequence: TGTGCCAGCAGCCAAGTCTCTGGAAACACCATATATTTT. Amino acids: CASSQVSGNTIYF.

J is TRBJ2-1 and V is TRBV14; maybe TRBD2 (6 bases). The germline gives CDR1 SGHDN, CDR2 FVKESK. Trimming left V 1 base short and J 5 bases short, with 15 bases between. CDR3 length: 16 amino acids. The CDR3 DNA reads as TGTGCCAGCAGCCAAGGTGCGGGGAGGAAGGACAATGAGCAGTTCTTC. Amino acids: CASSQGAGRKDNEQFF.

The chain couples TRBV4-1 to TRBJ2-2, with 8 bases lining up with TRBD1. Germline-derived CDR1 and CDR2 are MGHRA and YSYEKL. The junction had 12 bases not matched to a gene; V was cut back by 1 base and J by 5 bases. This CDR3 contains 18 residues. CDR3: CASSQVPLLRGHTGELFF. The CDR3 region has the DNA TGCGCCAGCAGCCAAGTACCGCTCCTCAGGGGGCATACCGGGGAGCTGTTTTTT.

This clone was counted between two and nine times. The gene calls are TRBV30 and TRBJ1-5; D remains ambiguous. The CDR3 is 16 amino acids. Germline lookup yields CDR1 GTSNPN and CDR2 SVGIG (reference sequence). V shed 0 bases and J shed 1 base, with 13 bases lying between them. The CDR3 loop is CAWSVAPRASNQPQHF. CDR3 nucleotide sequence: TGTGCCTGGAGTGTAGCCCCCCGGGCGAGCAATCAGCCCCAGCATTTT.